This T cell receptor beta chain was obtained from a study of type 1 regulatory T cells. About the study: An in vitro protocol generated T-allo10, a Tr1-enriched, alloantigen-specific CD4 T cell product. Notes on the study in general: Compared with non-Tr1 cells, Tr1 cells showed a narrower TCR repertoire.

Concerning this clonotype itself: The antigen remains unidentified.

CDR1 DFQATT and CDR2 SNEGSKA come from the germline V gene (reference sequence). Unmatched junction bases numbered 7, after V lost 6 bases and J lost 3 bases. This CDR3 spans 13 amino acids. One entry per CDR3 protein, called by TCRdb with MiXCR from the reads. The table has roughly 65,000 distinct CDR3 sequences, approximately 50% seen once. The genes are TRBV20-1 and TRBJ2-7; TRBD2 matches 8 bases. The source of this sequence is a human donor in good health. Sequences were obtained from cultured non-Tr1 T cells, either the whole culture or a sorted T cell fraction (not recorded which). Written as DNA, the CDR3 is TGCAGTGCAACCCCGGGACTAGACTACGAGCAGTACTTC. Protein product: CSATPGLDYEQYF.